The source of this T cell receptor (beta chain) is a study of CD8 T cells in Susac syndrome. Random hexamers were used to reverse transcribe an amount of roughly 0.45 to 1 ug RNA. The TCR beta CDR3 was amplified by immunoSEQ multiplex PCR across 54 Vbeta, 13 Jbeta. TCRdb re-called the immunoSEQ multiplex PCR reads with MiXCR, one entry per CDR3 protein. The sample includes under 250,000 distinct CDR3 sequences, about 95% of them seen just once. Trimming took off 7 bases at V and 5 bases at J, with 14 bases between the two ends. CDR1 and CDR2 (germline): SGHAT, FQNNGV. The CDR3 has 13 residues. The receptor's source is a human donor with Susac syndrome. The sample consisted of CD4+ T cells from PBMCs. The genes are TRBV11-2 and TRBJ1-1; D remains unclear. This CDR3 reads CASTSGFGTEAFF. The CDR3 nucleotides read TGTGCCAGCACTTCGGGATTCGGTACTGAAGCTTTCTTT.